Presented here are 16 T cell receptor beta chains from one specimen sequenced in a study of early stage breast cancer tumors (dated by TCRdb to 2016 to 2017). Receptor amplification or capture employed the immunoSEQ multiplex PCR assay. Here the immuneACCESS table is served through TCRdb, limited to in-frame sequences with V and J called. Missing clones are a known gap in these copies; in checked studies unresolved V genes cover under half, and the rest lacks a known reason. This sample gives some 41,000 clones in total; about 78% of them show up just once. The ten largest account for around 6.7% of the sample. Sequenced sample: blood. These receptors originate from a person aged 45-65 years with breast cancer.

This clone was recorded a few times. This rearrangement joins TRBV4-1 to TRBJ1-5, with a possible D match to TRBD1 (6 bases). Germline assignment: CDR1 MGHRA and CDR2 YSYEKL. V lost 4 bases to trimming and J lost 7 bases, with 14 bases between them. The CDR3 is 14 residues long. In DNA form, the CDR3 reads TGCGCCAGCAGCCTAGGGGGGGGCCGGCAGCCCCAGCATTTT. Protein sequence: CASSLGGGRQPQHF.

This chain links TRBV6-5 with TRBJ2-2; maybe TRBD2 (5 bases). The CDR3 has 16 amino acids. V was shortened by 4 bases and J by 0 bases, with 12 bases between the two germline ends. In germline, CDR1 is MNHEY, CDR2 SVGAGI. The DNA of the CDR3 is TGTGCCAGCAGTTCCAGGACTGCTACGAACACCGGGGAGCTGTTTTTT. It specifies CASSSRTATNTGELFF.

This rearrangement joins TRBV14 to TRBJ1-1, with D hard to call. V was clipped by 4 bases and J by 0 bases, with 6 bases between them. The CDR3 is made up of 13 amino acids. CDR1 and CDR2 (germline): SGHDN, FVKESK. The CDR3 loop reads CASSLTVNTEAFF. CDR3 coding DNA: TGTGCCAGCAGCCTAACAGTGAACACTGAAGCTTTCTTT. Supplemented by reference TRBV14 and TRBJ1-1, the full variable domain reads EAGVTQFPSHSVIEKGQTVTLRCDPISGHDNLYWYRRVMGKEIKFLLHFVKESKQDESGMPNNRFLAERTGGTYSTLKVQPAELEDSGVYFCASSLTVNTEAFFGQGTRLTVV.

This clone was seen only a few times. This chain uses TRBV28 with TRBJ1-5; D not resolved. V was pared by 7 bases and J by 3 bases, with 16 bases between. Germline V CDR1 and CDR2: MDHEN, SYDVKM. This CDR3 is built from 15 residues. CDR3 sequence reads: CASTRLSDFNQPQHF. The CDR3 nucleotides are TGTGCCAGCACCCGGTTGTCAGACTTCAATCAGCCCCAGCATTTT.

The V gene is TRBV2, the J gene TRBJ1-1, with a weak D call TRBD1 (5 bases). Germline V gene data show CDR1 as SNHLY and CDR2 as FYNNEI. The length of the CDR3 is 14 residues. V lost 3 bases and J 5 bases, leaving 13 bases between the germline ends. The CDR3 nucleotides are TGTGCCAGCAGTGATGGGATGGGGCGGACTGAAGCTTTCTTT. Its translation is CASSDGMGRTEAFF.

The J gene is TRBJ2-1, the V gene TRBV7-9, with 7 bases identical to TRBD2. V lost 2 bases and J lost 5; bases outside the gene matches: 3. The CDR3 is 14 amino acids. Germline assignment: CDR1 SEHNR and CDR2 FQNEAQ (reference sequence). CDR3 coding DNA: TGTGCCAGCAGCTTATCGGGAGGCAACAATGAGCAGTTCTTC. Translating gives CASSLSGGNNEQFF.

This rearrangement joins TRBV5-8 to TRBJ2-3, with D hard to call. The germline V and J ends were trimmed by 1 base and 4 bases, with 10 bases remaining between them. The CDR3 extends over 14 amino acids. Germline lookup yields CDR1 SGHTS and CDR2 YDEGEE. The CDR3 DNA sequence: TGTGCCAGCAGCTTGTACCTATCCCCAGATACGCAGTATTTT. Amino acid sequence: CASSLYLSPDTQYF.

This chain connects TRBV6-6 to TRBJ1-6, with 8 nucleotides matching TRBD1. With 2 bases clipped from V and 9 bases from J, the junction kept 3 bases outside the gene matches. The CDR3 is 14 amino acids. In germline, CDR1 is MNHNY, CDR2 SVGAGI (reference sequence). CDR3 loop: CASSYVQGGSPLHF. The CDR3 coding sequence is TGTGCCAGCAGTTACGTACAGGGGGGTTCACCCCTCCACTTT.

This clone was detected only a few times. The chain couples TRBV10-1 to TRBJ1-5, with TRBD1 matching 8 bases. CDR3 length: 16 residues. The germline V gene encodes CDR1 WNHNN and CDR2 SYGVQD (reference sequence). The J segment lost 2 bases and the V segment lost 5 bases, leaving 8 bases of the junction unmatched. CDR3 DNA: TGCGCCAGCAGTCGACAGGGGAGTTTTGGCAATCAGCCCCAGCATTTT. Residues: CASSRQGSFGNQPQHF.

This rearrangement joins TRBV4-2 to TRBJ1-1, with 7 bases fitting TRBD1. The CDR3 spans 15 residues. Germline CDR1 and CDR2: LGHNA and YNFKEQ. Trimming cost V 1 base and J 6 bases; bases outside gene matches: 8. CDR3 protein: CASSQVQGTVAEAFF. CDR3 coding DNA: TGTGCCAGCAGCCAAGTACAGGGGACAGTCGCTGAAGCTTTCTTT.

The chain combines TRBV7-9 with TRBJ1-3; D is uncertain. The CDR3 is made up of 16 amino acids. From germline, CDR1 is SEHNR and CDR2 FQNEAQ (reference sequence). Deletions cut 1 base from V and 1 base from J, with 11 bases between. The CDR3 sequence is CASSLGYRVSGNTIYF. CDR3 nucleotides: TGTGCCAGCAGCTTAGGATACCGGGTTTCTGGAAACACCATATATTTT.

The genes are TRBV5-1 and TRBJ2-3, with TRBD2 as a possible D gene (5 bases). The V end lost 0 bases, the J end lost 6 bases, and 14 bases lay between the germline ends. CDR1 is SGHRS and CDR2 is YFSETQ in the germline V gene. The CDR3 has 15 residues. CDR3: CASSLAGKVGDTQYF. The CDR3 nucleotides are TGCGCCAGCAGCTTGGCCGGGAAGGTCGGTGATACGCAGTATTTT.

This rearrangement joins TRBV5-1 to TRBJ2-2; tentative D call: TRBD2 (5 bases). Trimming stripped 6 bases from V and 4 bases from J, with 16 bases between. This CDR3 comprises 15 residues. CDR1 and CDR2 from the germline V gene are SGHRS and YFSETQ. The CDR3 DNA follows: TGCGCCAGCACTCCAGGAGGTTCGATCACCGGGGAGCTGTTTTTT. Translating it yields CASTPGGSITGELFF. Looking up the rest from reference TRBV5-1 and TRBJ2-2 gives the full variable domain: KAGVTQTPRYLIKTRGQQVTLSCSPISGHRSVSWYQQTPGQGLQFLFEYFSETQRNKGNFPGRFSGRQFSNSRSEMNVSTLELGDSALYLCASTPGGSITGELFFGEGSRLTVL.

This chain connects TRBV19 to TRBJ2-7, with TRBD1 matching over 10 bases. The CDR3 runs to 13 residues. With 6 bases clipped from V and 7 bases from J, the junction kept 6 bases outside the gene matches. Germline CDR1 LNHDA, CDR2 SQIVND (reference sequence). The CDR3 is CASSQTGGVEQYV. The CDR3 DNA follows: TGTGCCAGTAGCCAGACAGGGGGCGTTGAGCAGTACGTC.

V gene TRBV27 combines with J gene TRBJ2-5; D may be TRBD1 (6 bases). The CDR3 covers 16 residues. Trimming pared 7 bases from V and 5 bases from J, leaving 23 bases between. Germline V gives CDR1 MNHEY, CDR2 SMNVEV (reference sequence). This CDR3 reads CASTTLRGRASETQYF. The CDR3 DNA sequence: TGTGCCAGCACCACTCTCAGGGGCCGGGCGTCGGAGACCCAGTACTTC.

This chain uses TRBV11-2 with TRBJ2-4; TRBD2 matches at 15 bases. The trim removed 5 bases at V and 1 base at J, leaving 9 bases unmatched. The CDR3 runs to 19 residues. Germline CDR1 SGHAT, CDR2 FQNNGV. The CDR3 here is CASSAQGLAGGGAKNIQYF. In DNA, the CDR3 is TGTGCCAGCAGCGCGCAGGGACTAGCGGGAGGAGGGGCCAAAAACATTCAGTACTTC.